The rows below give T cell receptor beta chains drawn from one sample of a study of regulatory T cells in long-lasting Graves disease. TCRdb processed the multiplex PCR reads anew with MiXCR; each CDR3 protein has one entry. The repertoire holds about 660,000 distinct CDR3 sequences, with approximately 29% as singletons. The sample was peripheral blood mononuclear cells (PBMCs), taken when the disease was refractory, from a patient treated with antithyroid drugs. These receptors were obtained from a female donor with Graves disease. Both conserved end residues are part of each CDR3. The order of the fields is V gene, CDR3 length, clone size, J gene, D gene, CDR3 DNA, CDR3 protein. A D gene is named only where the DNA matches it firmly. Only some rows state a clone size, as once, few, many or a class for expanded clones.

TRBV6-4,14,NA,TRBJ1-2,NA,TGTGCCAGCAGTTACGGCCCCGGGCACGGTGGCTACACCTTC,CASSYGPGHGGYTF
TRBV2,13,many,TRBJ1-1,NA,TGTGCCAGCAGGATTCGGCCGAACACTGAAGCTTTCTTT,CASRIRPNTEAFF
TRBV5-1,14,NA,TRBJ1-1,NA,TGCGCCAGCAGGGCTGGGTCGAGGAACACTGAAGCTTTCTTT,CASRAGSRNTEAFF
TRBV20-1,14,NA,TRBJ1-1,NA,TGCAGTGCCGGGGCGGGACACAAGAACACTGAAGCTTTCTTT,CSAGAGHKNTEAFF
TRBV6-1,14,NA,TRBJ1-5,NA,TGTGCCAGCAGTCCGGACAGCCGATATCAGCCCCAGCATTTT,CASSPDSRYQPQHF
TRBV28,13,many,TRBJ2-2,NA,TGTGCCAGCAGTTTTCAGAATACCGGGGAGCTGTTTTTT,CASSFQNTGELFF
TRBV5-6,14,many,TRBJ1-1,NA,TGTGCCAGCAGCTTGGTCGACATGAACACTGAAGCTTTCTTT,CASSLVDMNTEAFF
TRBV27,15,NA,TRBJ1-5,TRBD1,TGTGCCAGCAGTCCCGGACAGGGCCTCCGTCAGCCCCAGCATTTT,CASSPGQGLRQPQHF
TRBV2,15,few,TRBJ1-1,NA,TGTGCCAGCAGACACCGGGACACAATGAACACTGAAGCTTTCTTT,CASRHRDTMNTEAFF
TRBV20-1,13,few,TRBJ1-1,NA,TGCAGTGCTAGAGATTACGTGACAACTGAAGCTTTCTTT,CSARDYVTTEAFF
TRBV2,13,NA,TRBJ2-7,NA,TGTGCCAGCAGAGGGACTCCCTCCTACGAGCAGTACTTC,CASRGTPSYEQYF
TRBV3-1,14,NA,TRBJ1-1,TRBD1,TGTGCCAGCAGCCACCGACAGGGGACGGTTCGAGCTTTCTTT,CASSHRQGTVRAFF
TRBV19,16,few,TRBJ1-1,TRBD1,TGTGCCAGTAGTATATTCAGGGGGACTTCGACCACTGAAGCTTTCTTT,CASSIFRGTSTTEAFF
TRBV3-1,16,few,TRBJ2-7,NA,TGTGCCAGCAGCCGAAATCCAGGCACAGGGAGATACGAGCAGTACTTC,CASSRNPGTGRYEQYF
TRBV2,16,many,TRBJ1-2,NA,TGTGCCAGCAGTGAAGCGCGCGGGATTAAGGTTAAGGGCTACACCTTC,CASSEARGIKVKGYTF
TRBV7-3,14,NA,TRBJ1-2,NA,TGTGCCAGCAGCTTAGAGCGGACAGCCTTCTACTACACCTTC,CASSLERTAFYYTF
TRBV12-3/TRBV12-4,17,NA,TRBJ2-7,NA,TGTGCCAGCAGTTTAGGTCCCGGGACCCTTGGGGACTACGAGCAGTACTTC,CASSLGPGTLGDYEQYF
TRBV6-1,16,few,TRBJ2-2,NA,TGTGCCAGCAGTGGATCGGGACGTACTCCCACCGGGGAGCTGTTTTTT,CASSGSGRTPTGELFF
TRBV25-1,17,NA,TRBJ1-1,NA,TGTGCCAGCAGCCCTCAGATTGACGGCCTAGTAACTGGAGAAGCTTTCTTT,CASSPQIDGLVTGEAFF
TRBV7-3,15,few,TRBJ2-2,TRBD2,TGTGCCAGCAGCCCGGGACTAGCGGGCGCCGGGGAGCTGTTTTTT,CASSPGLAGAGELFF
TRBV27,15,few,TRBJ2-2,NA,TGTGCCAGCAGCCCAAGGGTTTTGGGTTCCGGGGAGCTGTTTTTT,CASSPRVLGSGELFF
TRBV20-1,13,NA,TRBJ1-1,NA,TGCAGTGCTCCTAGAACAGGGAACACTGAAGCTTTCTTT,CSAPRTGNTEAFF
TRBV6-1,14,NA,TRBJ1-6,NA,TGTGCCAGCAGGACGCTCTTTGGAGATTCACCCCTCCACTTT,CASRTLFGDSPLHF
TRBV20-1,17,many,TRBJ1-5,NA,TGCAGTGCTAGAGAGGCAGGACGGGGCTATAGCAATCAGCCCCAGCATTTT,CSAREAGRGYSNQPQHF
TRBV29-1,11,NA,TRBJ2-1,NA,TGCAGCGTTAAGGTGAGGGCTGAGCAGTTCTTC,CSVKVRAEQFF
TRBV9,18,once,TRBJ1-2,NA,TGTGCCAGCAGCGTGGGGGGGGGAAGGGGATCTCGTGTCTATGGCTACACCTTC,CASSVGGGRGSRVYGYTF
TRBV28,14,many,TRBJ1-2,NA,TGTGCCAGCAGTTTTAGCCTACCTAACTATGGCTACACCTTC,CASSFSLPNYGYTF
TRBV3-1,14,many,TRBJ1-2,NA,TGTGCCAGCAGCCACCGGACAGCCTACTATGGCTACACCTTC,CASSHRTAYYGYTF